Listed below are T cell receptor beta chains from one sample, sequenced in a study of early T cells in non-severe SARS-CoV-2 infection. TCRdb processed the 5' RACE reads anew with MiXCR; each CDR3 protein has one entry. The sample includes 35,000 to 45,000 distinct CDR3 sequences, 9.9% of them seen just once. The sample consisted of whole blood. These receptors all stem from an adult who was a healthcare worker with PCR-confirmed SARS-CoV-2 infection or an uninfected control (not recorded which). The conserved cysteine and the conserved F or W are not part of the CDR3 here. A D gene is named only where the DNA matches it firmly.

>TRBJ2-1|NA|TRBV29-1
SAAYNEQF
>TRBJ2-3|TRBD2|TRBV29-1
SVEAWTSYPDTQY
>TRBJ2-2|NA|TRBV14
ASSPPVHGGELF
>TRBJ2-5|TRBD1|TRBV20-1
SAGPLTGEQETQY
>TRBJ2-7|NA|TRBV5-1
ASSPGQGAYEQY
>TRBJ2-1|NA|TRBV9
ASSVEGTLGNEQF
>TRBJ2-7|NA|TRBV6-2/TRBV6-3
ATGRDWGEQY
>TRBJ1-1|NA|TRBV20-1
SVKGGVNTEAF
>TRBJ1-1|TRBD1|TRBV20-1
SAKGGTGNTEAF
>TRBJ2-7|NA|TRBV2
ASILDGYEQY
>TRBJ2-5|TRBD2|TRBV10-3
AISATSGQETQY